Given below is one T cell receptor beta chain in context. The record originates from a study of cytomegalovirus exposure and HLA in healthy donors. Produced via immunoSEQ multiplex PCR; TCRdb's table is partial and in-frame only. The sample shows 170,000 or so clones, roughly 84% of them seen only once. Sequenced material: PBMCs. The sequence was obtained from a woman aged 18-29 years in good health and CMV-seropositive.

CDR3 nucleotide sequence: TGTGCCAGCAGCGTGGAAGACAGGGTGGGTGGCTACACCTTC. It yields the protein CASSVEDRVGGYTF. The V gene is TRBV9, the J gene TRBJ1-2, with TRBD1 identical over 7 bases. In germline, CDR1 is SGDLS, CDR2 YYNGEE. This CDR3 contains 14 residues. V lost 2 bases, J lost 7 bases, and 8 bases stayed unmatched.